This TCR beta chain was captured by sequencing in a study of blood T cell repertoires in COVID-19. Authors' methods: For nucleated cells, counts were estimated from reference gene primer amplification. Measured with immunoSEQ multiplex PCR; TCRdb has only the in-frame clones, and not every one. That table is the source of V, J and clone size, and D and trimming were worked out from the DNA. The data show about 200,000 clones, 80% to 90% seen once. Participants had their cohort set by participant-reported clinical history. The CDR3 runs to 14 residues. CDR1 and CDR2 from the germline V gene are LNHNV and YYDKDF (reference sequence). Trimming cost V 0 bases and J 7 bases, with 12 bases left between them.

The chain recombines TRBV15 with TRBJ1-2; D perhaps matches TRBD1 (6 bases). Sequencing input: PBMCs or T cells enriched from blood (not recorded which). The source of this sequence is a woman between 18 and 29 years old who had recovered from COVID-19. Here the CDR3 reads CATSRDTGWGGYTF. CDR3 coding DNA: TGTGCCACCAGCAGAGATACAGGGTGGGGTGGCTACACCTTC.